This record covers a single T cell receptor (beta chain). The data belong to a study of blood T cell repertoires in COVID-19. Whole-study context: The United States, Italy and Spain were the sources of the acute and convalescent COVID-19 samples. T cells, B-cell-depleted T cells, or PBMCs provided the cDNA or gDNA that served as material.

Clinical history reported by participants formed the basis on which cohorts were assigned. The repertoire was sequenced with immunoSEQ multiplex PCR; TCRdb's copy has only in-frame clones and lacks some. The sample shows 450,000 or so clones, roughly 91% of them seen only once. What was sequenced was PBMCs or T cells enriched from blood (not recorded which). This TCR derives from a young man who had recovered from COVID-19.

CDR3 protein: CAWSVSRPRGGYTF. As DNA, the CDR3 is TGTGCCTGGAGTGTTTCGCGACCCAGAGGGGGCTACACCTTC. The chain employs TRBV30 and TRBJ1-2, with no clear D. V shed 0 bases and J shed 8 bases, with 16 bases lying between them. CDR1 GTSNPN and CDR2 SVGIG come from the germline V gene (reference sequence). This CDR3 comprises 14 residues.